One sample yielded the 13 T cell receptor beta chains listed below, sequenced in a study of T cells in localized non-small cell lung cancer. The protocol was immunoSEQ multiplex PCR, while the TCRdb copy is restricted to in-frame clones and leaves out a portion. The sample records roughly 27,000 clones, about 90% being singletons. The sample in question was peripheral blood mononuclear cells, obtained before any cancer treatment. The receptors originated from a woman aged 40 to 75 with stage III lung adenocarcinoma.

In its sample, this clone was seen a few times. Other DNA sequences of this sample code for an identical CDR3. The genes are TRBV6-5 and TRBJ1-3, with no clear D. Germline CDR1 is MNHEY and CDR2 is SVGAGI. Trimming removed 6 bases from V and 0 bases from J, with 3 bases in between. The CDR3 spans 12 residues. The CDR3 protein is CASRNSGNTIYF. The DNA of the CDR3 is TGTGCCAGCAGGAACTCTGGAAACACCATATATTTT.

This clone has just a few counts. The chain couples TRBV30 to TRBJ1-5; the D is unclear. Germline lookup yields CDR1 GTSNPN and CDR2 SVGIG (reference sequence). V lost 1 base, J lost 3 bases, and 7 bases lay in between. This CDR3 spans 13 amino acids. The CDR3 nucleotides are TGTGCCTGGAGTGCGCAGGACAATCAGCCCCAGCATTTT. Protein: CAWSAQDNQPQHF.

The CDR3 nucleotides read TGTGCTAGTGGTTTGGCCACCCAGGGCGGGAGGCCCCCCTACGAGCAGTACTTC. Translated: CASGLATQGGRPPYEQYF. The chain links TRBV12-5 to TRBJ2-7, with 8 bases fitting TRBD2. The V gene's germline CDR1 is LGHNT and CDR2 FRNRAP. The CDR3 has 18 residues. V was pared by 1 base and J by 2 bases, with 13 bases of the junction left unmatched. Supplemented by reference TRBV12-5 and TRBJ2-7, the full variable domain reads DARVTQTPRHKVTEMGQEVTMRCQPILGHNTVFWYRQTMMQGLELLAYFRNRAPLDDSGMPKDRFSAEMPDATLATLKIQPSEPRDSAVYFCASGLATQGGRPPYEQYFGPGTRLTVT.

The chain couples TRBV7-8 to TRBJ2-7; 7 bases match TRBD2. Germline assignment: CDR1 SGHVS and CDR2 FQNEAQ. Trimming removed 2 bases from V and 1 base from J; junction bases left unmatched: 8. The CDR3 runs 16 residues. The CDR3 protein is CASSLQREGPSYEQYF. The CDR3 bases are TGTGCCAGCAGCTTACAAAGGGAGGGCCCTTCCTACGAGCAGTACTTC. Complete variable domain (other parts from reference TRBV7-8 and TRBJ2-7): GAGVSQSPRYKVAKRGQDVALRCDPISGHVSLFWYQQALGQGPEFLTYFQNEAQLDKSGLPSDRFFAERPEGSVSTLKIQRTQQEDSAVYLCASSLQREGPSYEQYFGPGTRLTVT.

This rearrangement joins TRBV5-1 to TRBJ2-3; D is unclear. The V end lost 0 bases, the J end lost 4 bases, and 9 bases lay between the germline ends. Germline CDR1 SGHRS, CDR2 YFSETQ. The CDR3 consists of 14 residues. The CDR3 bases are TGCGCCAGCAGCTTGGAATTCTCTTCAGATACGCAGTATTTT. Its protein is CASSLEFSSDTQYF. Full variable domain (missing parts from reference TRBV5-1 and TRBJ2-3): KAGVTQTPRYLIKTRGQQVTLSCSPISGHRSVSWYQQTPGQGLQFLFEYFSETQRNKGNFPGRFSGRQFSNSRSEMNVSTLELGDSALYLCASSLEFSSDTQYFGPGTRLTVL.

This clone was picked up one time. This chain uses TRBV27 with TRBJ2-3; 10 positions match TRBD2. Trimming cost V 8 bases and J 3 bases; bases outside gene matches: 14. This CDR3 is 17 amino acids long. CDR1 and CDR2 (germline): MNHEY, SMNVEV (reference sequence). The DNA for the CDR3 is TGTGCCAGCCACCAAGCCGGGACAGCGGGGGGGACAGATACGCAGTATTTT. Its translation: CASHQAGTAGGTDTQYF.

This chain uses TRBV30 with TRBJ2-7; D unclear. CDR1 is GTSNPN, CDR2 SVGIG, per germline (reference sequence). With 4 bases removed from V and 6 bases from J, the gap between germline ends came to 7 bases. The CDR3 loop spans 10 amino acids. CDR3 protein: CAWNYCEQYF. The CDR3 nucleotides are TGTGCCTGGAATTACTGCGAGCAGTACTTC.

The chain recombines TRBV7-8 with TRBJ1-6; D unresolved. The CDR3 loop spans 16 amino acids. Trimming took off 3 bases at V and 7 bases at J, with 16 bases between the two ends. Germline CDR1 is SGHVS and CDR2 is FQNEAQ. The CDR3 loop reads CASSLSPGSGNSPLHF. CDR3 bases: TGTGCCAGCAGCTTGAGTCCGGGATCGGGGAATTCACCCCTCCACTTT.

The V call is TRBV28, the J call TRBJ2-7, with 12 bases fitting TRBD2. V lost 10 bases, J lost 3 bases, and 10 bases stayed unmatched. The CDR3 length is 15 residues. Looked up from germline, CDR1 is MDHEN and CDR2 is SYDVKM. CDR3 protein: CAKGLAGGTFYEQYF. CDR3 nucleotide sequence: TGTGCCAAGGGTCTAGCGGGAGGGACTTTCTACGAGCAGTACTTC.

The V and J genes are TRBV2 and TRBJ1-3; D remains unclear. The germline gives CDR1 SNHLY, CDR2 FYNNEI. There are 14 residues in the CDR3. Trimming cost V 1 base and J 4 bases, with 8 bases left between them. This CDR3 reads CASSEGLGGNTIYF. CDR3 DNA sequence: TGTGCCAGCAGTGAAGGGCTGGGGGGAAACACCATATATTTT.

The chain links TRBV7-9 to TRBJ2-1; D is unclear. CDR1 and CDR2 (germline): SEHNR, FQNEAQ (reference sequence). Trimming removed 4 bases from V and 5 bases from J, with 15 bases in between. The CDR3 extends over 15 amino acids. CDR3 DNA: TGTGCCAGCAGCTCCCAGCCGGTAGGGCACAATGAGCAGTTCTTC. Translated: CASSSQPVGHNEQFF. The full variable domain, rest sourced from reference TRBV7-9 and TRBJ2-1, is DTGVSQNPRHKITKRGQNVTFRCDPISEHNRLYWYRQTLGQGPEFLTYFQNEAQLEKSRLLSDRFSAERPKGSFSTLEIQRTEQGDSAMYLCASSSQPVGHNEQFFGPGTRLTVL.

This clone was counted a few times. The rearrangement links TRBV6-5 to TRBJ2-1; TRBD1 is a possible D gene (6 bases). This CDR3 is built from 14 residues. Germline lookup yields CDR1 MNHEY and CDR2 SVGAGI. V lost 3 bases, J lost 3 bases, and 9 bases lay in between. DNA for the CDR3: TGTGCCAGCAGTTATAACAGGGACTACAATGAGCAGTTCTTC. Residues: CASSYNRDYNEQFF.

This clone was seen only a few times. This chain joins TRBV6-5 and TRBJ1-2, with D perhaps TRBD1 (6 bases). Germline CDR1 and CDR2: MNHEY and SVGAGI. Trimming removed 0 bases from V and 1 base from J, with 9 bases in between. This CDR3 is built from 15 residues. The CDR3 sequence: CASSYSPGDNYGYTF. CDR3 in DNA: TGTGCCAGCAGTTACTCGCCAGGGGATAACTATGGCTACACCTTC.